The 13 T cell receptor beta chains below were found in one sample sequenced in a study of blood T cell repertoires in COVID-19. Profiled with immunoSEQ multiplex PCR; TCRdb holds only in-frame clones, not every one. This table has about 110,000 clones, around 86% appearing once. The sample consisted of peripheral blood. These receptors came from a woman in her seventies with acute or convalescent COVID-19.

The chain is built from TRBV19 and TRBJ2-1, with a weak D call TRBD1 (6 bases). V dropped 7 bases and J dropped 3 bases, with 13 bases sitting between them. From germline, CDR1 is LNHDA and CDR2 SQIVND (reference sequence). The CDR3 length is 14 residues. CDR3 DNA sequence: TGTGCCAGTACCCCCGGGACAAGCTACAATGAGCAGTTCTTC. Translating it yields CASTPGTSYNEQFF.

This clone was counted a single time. The gene calls are TRBV3-1 (or the pseudogene TRBV3-2) and TRBJ2-1, with 8 bases fitting TRBD2. Germline V gives CDR1 LGHDT, CDR2 YNNKEL (reference sequence). J gave up 8 bases and V 4 bases, and 7 bases lay outside the gene matches. This CDR3 contains 14 residues. CDR3 nucleotides: TGTGCCAGCAGCCCCCCGCTAGCGGGTTATGAGCAGTTCTTC. Amino acid sequence: CASSPPLAGYEQFF.

This clone was counted a single time. The rearrangement uses TRBV27 and TRBJ2-2, with 9 bases identical to TRBD2. CDR3 length equals 14 residues. V lost 5 bases and J lost 7; bases outside the gene matches: 5. Germline values: CDR1 MNHEY, CDR2 SMNVEV (reference sequence). As DNA, the CDR3 is TGTGCCAGCAGTCGGCGGGAGGGGAGCGGGGAGCTGTTTTTT. As protein: CASSRREGSGELFF.

J is TRBJ1-1 and V is TRBV3-1 (or the pseudogene TRBV3-2); D call uncertain. The CDR3 contains 15 residues. Trimming pared 1 base from V and 3 bases from J, leaving 12 bases between. Germline values: CDR1 LGHDT, CDR2 YNNKEL (reference sequence). CDR3 coding DNA: TGTGCCAGCAGCCAAGCTCGGGTAATTCACACTGAAGCTTTCTTT. This sequence encodes CASSQARVIHTEAFF.

CDR3 protein: CASSHRGQGAGYGYTF. The DNA of the CDR3 is TGTGCCAGCAGCCACCGAGGACAGGGGGCGGGCTATGGCTACACCTTC. The chain carries TRBV3-1 (or the pseudogene TRBV3-2) and TRBJ1-2, with 11 nucleotides matching TRBD1. The CDR3 sequence is 16 residues long. With V trimmed by 3 bases and J by 4 bases, 7 bases remained unmatched. Germline V gene lookup returns CDR1 LGHDT and CDR2 YNNKEL (reference sequence).

This clone showed up just a few times. The V gene is TRBV4-2, the J gene TRBJ1-1, with no clear D. Trimming took off 3 bases at V and 5 bases at J, with 10 bases between the two ends. The CDR3 runs to 13 residues. CDR1 is LGHNA, CDR2 YNFKEQ, per germline. CDR3 residues: CASSQTLGTEAFF. The CDR3, as DNA: TGTGCCAGCAGCCAGACCCTAGGTACTGAAGCTTTCTTT.

This clone was observed a single time. The chain joins TRBV19 to TRBJ1-5; D not resolved. CDR1 is LNHDA, CDR2 SQIVND, per germline (reference sequence). V dropped 3 bases and J dropped 2 bases, with 11 bases sitting between them. This CDR3 contains 15 residues. CDR3 in DNA: TGTGCCAGTAGTATCAGGAGGGCTCGCAATCAGCCCCAGCATTTT. It specifies CASSIRRARNQPQHF.

The genes are TRBV11-3 and TRBJ2-1; 8 positions match TRBD2. Germline CDR1 is SGHNT and CDR2 is YENEEA. The CDR3 extends over 16 amino acids. V lost 1 base and J lost 0; bases outside the gene matches: 2. The chain's CDR3 is CASSLGGLASYNEQFF. DNA of the CDR3: TGTGCCAGCAGCTTAGGAGGACTAGCCTCCTACAATGAGCAGTTCTTC.

This clone was found a few times. The chain joins TRBV5-1 to TRBJ1-5; D unresolved. Germline assignment: CDR1 SGHRS and CDR2 YFSETQ. V shed 5 bases and J shed 7 bases, with 16 bases lying between them. This CDR3 spans 14 amino acids. This chain's CDR3 is CASRTDLSGQPQHF. CDR3 nucleotide sequence: TGCGCCAGCAGGACTGACCTCAGCGGACAGCCCCAGCATTTT.

The V and J genes are TRBV28 and TRBJ2-7; 7 bases agree with TRBD2. The CDR3 runs to 14 residues. Germline V lookup: CDR1 MDHEN, CDR2 SYDVKM. After removal of 2 bases from V and 3 bases from J, the junction contained 4 bases not matched to a gene. The CDR3 coding sequence is TGTGCCAGCAGTTTAACGGGAGGTCGCTACGAGCAGTACTTC. Protein sequence: CASSLTGGRYEQYF. The complete variable domain, with remaining parts taken from reference TRBV28 and TRBJ2-7, reads DVKVTQSSRYLVKRTGEKVFLECVQDMDHENMFWYRQDPGLGLRLIYFSYDVKMKEKGDIPEGYSVSREKKERFSLILESASTNQTSMYLCASSLTGGRYEQYFGPGTRLTVT.

This clone appeared once. The genes are TRBV6-6 and TRBJ2-7; 12 nucleotides agree with TRBD2. The CDR3 runs to 13 residues. Looked up from germline, CDR1 is MNHNY and CDR2 is SVGAGI (reference sequence). The J segment lost 5 bases and the V segment lost 7 bases, leaving 3 bases of the junction unmatched. CDR3 in amino acids: CASTASGRDEQYF. CDR3 DNA: TGTGCCAGCACAGCTAGCGGGAGGGACGAGCAGTACTTC.

This clone was observed once. V gene TRBV7-3 combines with J gene TRBJ2-3; 10 bases line up with TRBD2. V lost 2 bases and J lost 4; bases outside the gene matches: 0. Germline loops: CDR1 SGHTA, CDR2 FQGTGA. The CDR3 is 14 residues long. CDR3 residues: CASSLGLAADTQYF. The CDR3 nucleotides are TGTGCCAGCAGCTTAGGACTAGCGGCAGATACGCAGTATTTT.

The CDR3 is CASSYLTGDEAFF. The CDR3 DNA follows: TGTGCCAGCAGTTACTTGACAGGTGATGAAGCTTTCTTT. The rearrangement joins TRBV6-2 or TRBV6-3 to TRBJ1-1, with D maybe TRBD1 (6 bases). V shed 1 base and J shed 7 bases, with 10 bases lying between them. The CDR3 covers 13 residues. Germline V gene lookup returns CDR1 MNHEY and CDR2 SVGEGT.